This T cell receptor beta chain was recorded in a study of cytomegalovirus exposure and HLA in healthy donors. At the level of the study: Out of about 410 genotyped donors, about 84% belonged to the Caucasian-associated ancestry cluster.

Trimming removed 4 bases from V and 7 bases from J; junction bases left unmatched: 8. Germline V gives CDR1 SGHDT, CDR2 YYEEEE. The CDR3 contains 15 residues. Researchers ran the PCR with 60 Vbeta and 13 Jbeta primers. The table came from immunoSEQ multiplex PCR; TCRdb's copy has only in-frame clones and leaves some out. The data show some 180,000 clones, roughly 84% seen once. Although they were nominally healthy when sampled, donors likely had unrecorded immune exposures. What was sequenced was PBMCs. The TCR originated in a girl in the first two years of life in good health and CMV-seronegative. J is TRBJ1-4 and V is TRBV5-6; 9 nucleotides match TRBD1. The CDR3 sequence is CASSRTGTGTEKLFF. CDR3 coding DNA: TGTGCCAGCAGCCGAACCGGGACAGGGACTGAAAAACTGTTTTTT.